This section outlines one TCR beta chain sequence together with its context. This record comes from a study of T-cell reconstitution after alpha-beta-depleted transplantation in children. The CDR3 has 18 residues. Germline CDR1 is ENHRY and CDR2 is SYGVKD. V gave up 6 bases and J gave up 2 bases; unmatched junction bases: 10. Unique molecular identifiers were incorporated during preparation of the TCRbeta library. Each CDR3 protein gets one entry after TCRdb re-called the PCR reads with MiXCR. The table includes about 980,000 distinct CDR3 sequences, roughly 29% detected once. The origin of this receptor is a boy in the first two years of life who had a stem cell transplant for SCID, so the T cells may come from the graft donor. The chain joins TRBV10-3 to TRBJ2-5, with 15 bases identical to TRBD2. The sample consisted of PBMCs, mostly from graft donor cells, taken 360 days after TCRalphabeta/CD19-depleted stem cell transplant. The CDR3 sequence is CAISQGLAGGRPQETQYF. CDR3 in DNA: TGTGCCATCAGCCAGGGACTAGCGGGGGGCCGGCCGCAAGAGACCCAGTACTTC.